What follows are 17 T cell receptor beta chains derived from one specimen sequenced in a study of breast tumors, draining lymph nodes, adjacent tissues. Axillary draining lymph nodes of breast cancer patients supplied the node samples. Via MiXCR, TCRdb re-called the multiplex PCR reads, giving one row per CDR3 protein. The table includes approximately 150,000 distinct CDR3 sequences, roughly a third detected once. The sequencing input was axillary lymph node tissue. Receptor source: a female donor with breast cancer. Some clones in this sample may be carry-over from other donors' samples.

Points on this clonotype: This may come from a read error, since a much larger clone is one base off. The chain combines TRBV29-1 with TRBJ2-1; TRBD1 or TRBD2 may be the D gene (5 bases each). Trimming stripped 6 bases from V and 1 base from J, with 13 bases between. CDR3 length equals 14 residues. CDR1 and CDR2 from the germline V gene are SQVTM and ANQGSEA. The CDR3 DNA reads as TGCAGCGTGGGACGGATAGCATCCTACAATGAGCAGTTCTTC. This codes for CSVGRIASYNEQFF.

This clonotype was counted at least ten times. This chain joins TRBV30 and TRBJ1-6; TRBD1 is a possible D gene (5 bases). CDR3 length: 18 amino acids. Germline assignment: CDR1 GTSNPN and CDR2 SVGIG (reference sequence). With 0 bases removed from V and 0 bases from J, the gap between germline ends came to 15 bases. The CDR3 loop is CAWSVRVGPTSYNSPLHF. The CDR3, as DNA: TGTGCCTGGAGTGTACGAGTGGGGCCTACCTCCTATAATTCACCCCTCCACTTT.

A note on this clonotype: This clone may be a read error of a much larger clone one base away. The missing conserved phenylalanine or tryptophan at the end of this CDR3 makes a read error likely. The V call is TRBV20-1, the J call TRBJ2-7; 8 bases are shared with TRBD1. The CDR3 runs 14 residues. Germline V lookup: CDR1 DFQATT, CDR2 SNEGSKA (reference sequence). V was pared by 6 bases and J by 6 bases, with 13 bases of the junction left unmatched. The CDR3 DNA follows: TGCAGTGCCCTTGGGGGACAGGCGCCCTCCGAGCAGTACCTC. Translating it yields CSALGGQAPSEQYL.

At least ten counts were recorded for this clonotype. The V and J genes are TRBV19 and TRBJ1-3, with a possible D match to TRBD1 (5 bases). V lost 10 bases, J lost 11 bases, and 15 bases lay in between. The CDR3 consists of 11 residues. Germline V gene data show CDR1 as LNHDA and CDR2 as SQIVND (reference sequence). The CDR3 spells CATTDRDSIYF. CDR3 nucleotide sequence: TGTGCCACGACGGACCGGGACTCCATATATTTT.

In regard to this clonotype: Since a much larger clone is just one base distant, this may be a read error. This chain joins TRBV11-3 and TRBJ2-1; TRBD1 agrees at 7 bases. Germline V gene lookup returns CDR1 SGHNT and CDR2 YENEEA. Trimming at V came to 4 bases and at J to 5 bases, leaving 11 bases not matched to a gene. The CDR3 is 16 amino acids. In DNA form, the CDR3 reads TGTGCCAGCAGCTGGACCGGGACAGCGAGGGACAATGAGCAGTTCTTC. Protein sequence: CASSWTGTARDNEQFF.

This clonotype was seen only a few times. This may be a read error: a much more frequent sequence differs by one nucleotide. The chain carries TRBV11-1 and TRBJ2-7; 9 positions agree with TRBD1. Germline-derived CDR1 and CDR2 are SGHAT and FQDESV (reference sequence). The CDR3 spans 14 residues. After removal of 1 base from V and 2 bases from J, the junction contained 0 bases not matched to a gene. The CDR3 region is CASSLGTGAYEQYF. Here the CDR3 DNA reads TGTGCCAGCAGCTTAGGGACAGGGGCCTACGAGCAGTACTTC. The variable domain in full, with the rest retrieved from reference TRBV11-1 and TRBJ2-7, is EAEVAQSPRYKITEKSQAVAFWCDPISGHATLYWYRQILGQGPELLVQFQDESVVDDSQLPKDRFSAERLKGVDSTLKIQPAELGDSAMYLCASSLGTGAYEQYFGPGTRLTVT.

This clonotype was detected many times. This chain links TRBV5-6 with TRBJ2-7, with D possibly being TRBD1 (5 bases). The CDR3 covers 15 residues. V was shortened by 0 bases and J by 2 bases, with 12 bases between the two germline ends. Germline V lookup: CDR1 SGHDT, CDR2 YYEEEE. This CDR3 reads CASSLDGQLAYEQYF. CDR3 sequence (DNA): TGTGCCAGCAGCTTGGATGGACAATTGGCCTACGAGCAGTACTTC.

Many counts were recorded for this clonotype. The chain recombines TRBV2 with TRBJ1-1, with D tentatively TRBD1 (6 bases). Per germline, CDR1 SNHLY and CDR2 FYNNEI. The V gene lost 7 bases and the J gene lost 2 bases, with 14 bases spanning the gap. The CDR3 sequence is 14 residues long. The DNA for the CDR3 is TGTGCCAGCATCCCCAAAGGGGGAAACACTGAAGCTTTCTTT. Translation: CASIPKGGNTEAFF.

V and J are TRBV6-2 or TRBV6-3 and TRBJ2-7; D may correspond to TRBD1 or TRBD2 (5 bases each). V dropped 6 bases and J dropped 0 bases, with 18 bases sitting between them. The CDR3 covers 16 residues. Germline CDR1 reads MNHEY; CDR2 reads SVGEGT. CDR3: CASRPIGAESSYEQYF. The CDR3, as DNA: TGTGCCAGCAGGCCGATCGGGGCCGAGAGCTCCTACGAGCAGTACTTC.

The chain recombines TRBV5-1 with TRBJ1-2; 11 bases match TRBD1. Trimming removed 2 bases from V and 6 bases from J; junction bases left unmatched: 9. The CDR3 runs to 16 residues. The germline V gene has CDR1 SGHRS and CDR2 YFSETQ. The CDR3 sequence: CASSFSGQGAEHGYTF. The DNA for the CDR3 is TGCGCCAGCAGCTTCTCCGGACAGGGGGCCGAGCATGGCTACACCTTC. Full variable domain (rest looked up from reference TRBV5-1 and TRBJ1-2): KAGVTQTPRYLIKTRGQQVTLSCSPISGHRSVSWYQQTPGQGLQFLFEYFSETQRNKGNFPGRFSGRQFSNSRSEMNVSTLELGDSALYLCASSFSGQGAEHGYTFGSGTRLTVV.

This clonotype was seen repeatedly, ten times or more. The genes are TRBV9 and TRBJ2-3; D is uncertain. Germline CDR1 is SGDLS and CDR2 is YYNGEE. CDR3 length equals 14 residues. The V end lost 2 bases, the J end lost 4 bases, and 11 bases lay between the germline ends. The CDR3 DNA reads TGTGCCAGCAGCGTTAAGGGCATAGCAGATACGCAGTATTTT. It specifies CASSVKGIADTQYF.

The table lists this clonotype with many counts. The rearrangement uses TRBV5-4 and TRBJ2-7; possibly TRBD1 or TRBD2 for D (6 bases each). V was shortened by 2 bases and J by 2 bases, with 11 bases between the two germline ends. The CDR3 is 14 residues long. Germline-derived CDR1 and CDR2 are SGHNT and YYREEE (reference sequence). The DNA of the CDR3 is TGTGCCAGCAGCTTATGGGGGGCCCCCTACGAGCAGTACTTC. Protein product: CASSLWGAPYEQYF.

The V gene is TRBV7-3, the J gene TRBJ2-3, with TRBD2 identical over 9 bases. Trimming removed 1 base from V and 5 bases from J; junction bases left unmatched: 10. The CDR3 consists of 17 residues. CDR1 SGHTA and CDR2 FQGTGA come from the germline V gene. In DNA form, the CDR3 reads TGTGCCAGCAGCTTAAACAATGCGGGAGGGCCCGGAGATACGCAGTATTTT. Translating it yields CASSLNNAGGPGDTQYF.

For this clonotype: A much larger clone is a single base away; this may be a read error. The chain is built from TRBV12-3 or TRBV12-4 and TRBJ2-5; TRBD2 agrees at 9 bases. With 5 bases clipped from V and 3 bases from J, the junction kept 19 bases outside the gene matches. The CDR3 contains 19 residues. The CDR3 reads CASSQKGGQNGGGEETQYF. The CDR3 DNA reads as TGTGCCAGCAGTCAAAAGGGGGGGCAAAATGGCGGGGGGGAAGAGACCCAGTACTTC.

This clonotype was observed many times. This sequence joins TRBV25-1 and TRBJ2-5; the match to TRBD2 covers 9 bases. V shed 6 bases, J shed 5 bases, and the junction held 7 bases outside the gene matches. Germline V gene data show CDR1 as MGHDK and CDR2 as SYGVNS. This CDR3 contains 14 residues. The CDR3 loop reads CASSSGLAVETQYF. CDR3 DNA sequence: TGTGCCAGCAGCTCGGGACTAGCTGTGGAGACCCAGTACTTC. Together with reference TRBV25-1 and TRBJ2-5, the CDR3 gives the full variable domain: EADIYQTPRYLVIGTGKKITLECSQTMGHDKMYWYQQDPGMELHLIHYSYGVNSTEKGDLSSESTVSRIRTEHFPLTLESARPSHTSQYLCASSSGLAVETQYFGPGTRLLVL.

The V call is TRBV11-2, the J call TRBJ1-2; D may be TRBD1 (6 bases). Germline V gene sequence: CDR1 SGHAT, CDR2 FQNNGV. This CDR3 has 15 amino acids. Between the trimmed V and J ends, which lost 5 bases and 3 bases, there was a span of 16 bases. The CDR3 coding sequence is TGTGCCAGCAGCACTGTACAGGGAGGGCACTATGGCTACACCTTC. Encoded protein: CASSTVQGGHYGYTF.

This clonotype showed up many times. V usage is TRBV9 and J usage is TRBJ2-1; D gene unclear. The CDR3 covers 13 residues. V was shortened by 0 bases and J by 7 bases, with 8 bases between the two germline ends. Germline CDR1 and CDR2: SGDLS and YYNGEE. CDR3 amino acids: CASSVVGANEQFF. CDR3 DNA: TGTGCCAGCAGCGTAGTTGGAGCAAATGAGCAGTTCTTC.